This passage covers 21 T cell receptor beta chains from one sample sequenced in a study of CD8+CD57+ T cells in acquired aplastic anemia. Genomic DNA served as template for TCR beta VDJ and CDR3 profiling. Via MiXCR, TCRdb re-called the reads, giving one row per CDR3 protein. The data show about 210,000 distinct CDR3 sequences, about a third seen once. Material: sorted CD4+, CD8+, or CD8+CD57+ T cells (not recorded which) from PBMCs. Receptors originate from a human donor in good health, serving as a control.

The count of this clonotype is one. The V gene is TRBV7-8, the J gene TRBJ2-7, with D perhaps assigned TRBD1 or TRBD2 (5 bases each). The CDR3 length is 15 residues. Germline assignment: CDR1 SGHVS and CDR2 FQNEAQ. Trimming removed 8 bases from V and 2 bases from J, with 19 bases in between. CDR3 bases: TGTGCCAGCTCACCGGGACGGGGTTTAGCCTACGAGCAGTACTTC. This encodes CASSPGRGLAYEQYF.

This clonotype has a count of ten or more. The CDR3 loop is CSVVRANYGYTF. CDR3 in DNA: TGCAGCGTTGTGAGGGCTAACTATGGCTACACCTTC. This chain joins TRBV29-1 and TRBJ1-2, with D unclear. In germline, CDR1 is SQVTM, CDR2 ANQGSEA. The V gene lost 4 bases and the J gene lost 0 bases, with 6 bases spanning the gap. The CDR3 has 12 amino acids.

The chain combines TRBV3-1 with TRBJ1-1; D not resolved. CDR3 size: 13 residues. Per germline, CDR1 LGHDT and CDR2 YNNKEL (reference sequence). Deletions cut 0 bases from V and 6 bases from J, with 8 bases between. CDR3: CASSQDKSPEAFF. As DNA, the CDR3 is TGTGCCAGCAGCCAAGATAAGTCTCCTGAAGCTTTCTTT.

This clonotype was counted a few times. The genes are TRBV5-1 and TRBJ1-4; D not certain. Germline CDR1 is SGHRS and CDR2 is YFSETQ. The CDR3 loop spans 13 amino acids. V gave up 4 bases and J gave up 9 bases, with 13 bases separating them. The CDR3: CASSPGPDQKLFF. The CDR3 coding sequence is TGCGCCAGCAGCCCCGGACCGGATCAAAAACTGTTTTTT.

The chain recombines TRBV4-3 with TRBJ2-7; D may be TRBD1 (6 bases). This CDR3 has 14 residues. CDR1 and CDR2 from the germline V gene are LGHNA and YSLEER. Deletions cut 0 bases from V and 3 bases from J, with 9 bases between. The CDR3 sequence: CASSQDRGDYEQYV. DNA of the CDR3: TGCGCCAGCAGCCAAGACAGGGGTGACTACGAGCAGTACGTC.

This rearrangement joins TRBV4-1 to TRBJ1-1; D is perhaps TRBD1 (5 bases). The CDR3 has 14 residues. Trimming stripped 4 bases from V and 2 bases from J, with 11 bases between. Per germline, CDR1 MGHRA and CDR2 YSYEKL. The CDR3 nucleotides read TGCGCCAGCAGCCGCACCGGGACTAACACTGAAGCTTTCTTT. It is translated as CASSRTGTNTEAFF.

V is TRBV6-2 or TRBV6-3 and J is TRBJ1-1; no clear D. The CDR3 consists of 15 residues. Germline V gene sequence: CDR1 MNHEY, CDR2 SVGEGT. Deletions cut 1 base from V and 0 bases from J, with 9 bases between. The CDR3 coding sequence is TGTGCCAGCAGTTACTTTAGAACGGTGAACACTGAAGCTTTCTTT. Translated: CASSYFRTVNTEAFF.

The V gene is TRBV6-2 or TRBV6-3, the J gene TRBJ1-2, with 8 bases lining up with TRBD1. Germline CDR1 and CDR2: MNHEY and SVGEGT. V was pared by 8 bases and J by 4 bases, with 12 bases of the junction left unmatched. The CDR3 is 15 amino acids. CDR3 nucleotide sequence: TGTGCCAGCCGAACTTACCGGGACAGGCTCTATGGCTACACCTTC. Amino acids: CASRTYRDRLYGYTF.

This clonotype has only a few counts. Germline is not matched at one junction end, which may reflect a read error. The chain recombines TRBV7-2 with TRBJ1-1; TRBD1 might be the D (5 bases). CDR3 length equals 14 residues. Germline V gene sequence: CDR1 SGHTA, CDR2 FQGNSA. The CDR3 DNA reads TGCGCCAGCAGCCTTTCTGGGGGGGACACTGAAGCTTTCTTT. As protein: CASSLSGGDTEAFF.

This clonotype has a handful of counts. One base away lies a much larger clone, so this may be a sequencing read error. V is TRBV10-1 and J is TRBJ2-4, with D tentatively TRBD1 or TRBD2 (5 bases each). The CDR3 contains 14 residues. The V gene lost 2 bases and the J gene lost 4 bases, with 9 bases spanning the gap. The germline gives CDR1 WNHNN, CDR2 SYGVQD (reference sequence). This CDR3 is CASSEGGGKNIQYF. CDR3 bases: TGCGCCAGCAGTGAGGGTGGGGGTAAAAACATTCAGTACTTC.

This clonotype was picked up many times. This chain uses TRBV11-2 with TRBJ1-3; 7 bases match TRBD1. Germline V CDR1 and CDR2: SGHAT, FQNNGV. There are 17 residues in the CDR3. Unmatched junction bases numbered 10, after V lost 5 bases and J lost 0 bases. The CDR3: CASSHHTTGNSGNTIYF. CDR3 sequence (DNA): TGTGCCAGCAGCCATCACACGACAGGGAACTCTGGAAACACCATATATTTT.

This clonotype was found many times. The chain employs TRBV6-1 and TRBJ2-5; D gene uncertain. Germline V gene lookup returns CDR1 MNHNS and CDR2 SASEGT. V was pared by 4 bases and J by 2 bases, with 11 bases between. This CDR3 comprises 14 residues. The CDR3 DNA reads TGTGCCAGCAGTGGGGGATCAGGACAAGAGACCCAGTACTTC. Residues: CASSGGSGQETQYF.

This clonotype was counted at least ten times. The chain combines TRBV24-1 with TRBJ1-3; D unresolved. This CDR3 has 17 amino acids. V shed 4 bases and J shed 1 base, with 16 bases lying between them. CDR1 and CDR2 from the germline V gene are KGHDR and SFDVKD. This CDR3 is CATSDRGRMLSGNTIYF. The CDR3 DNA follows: TGTGCCACCAGTGACAGAGGACGGATGCTTTCTGGAAACACCATATATTTT.

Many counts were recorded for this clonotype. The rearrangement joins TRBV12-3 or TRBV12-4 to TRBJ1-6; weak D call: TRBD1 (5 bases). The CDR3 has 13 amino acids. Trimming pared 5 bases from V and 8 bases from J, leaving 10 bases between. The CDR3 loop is CASSPGTYSPLHF. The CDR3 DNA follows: TGTGCCAGCAGTCCTGGGACTTATTCACCCCTCCACTTT.

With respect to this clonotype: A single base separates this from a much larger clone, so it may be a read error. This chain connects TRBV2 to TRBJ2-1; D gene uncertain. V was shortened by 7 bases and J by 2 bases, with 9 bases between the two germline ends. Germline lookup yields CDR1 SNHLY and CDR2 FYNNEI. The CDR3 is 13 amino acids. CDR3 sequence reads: CASKGPTYNEQFF. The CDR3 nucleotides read TGTGCCAGCAAAGGTCCTACCTACAATGAGCAGTTCTTC.

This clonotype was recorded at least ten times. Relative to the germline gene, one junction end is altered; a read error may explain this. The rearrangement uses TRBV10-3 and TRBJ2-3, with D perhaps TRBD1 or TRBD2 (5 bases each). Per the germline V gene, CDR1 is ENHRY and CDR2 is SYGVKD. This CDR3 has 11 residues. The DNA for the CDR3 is TGTGCCGTCAGAGGGGAGAATACGCAGTATTTT. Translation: CAVRGENTQYF.

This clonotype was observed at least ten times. CDR3: CSGAWRYGYTF. CDR3 in DNA: TGCAGTGGGGCGTGGCGCTATGGCTACACCTTC. The chain recombines TRBV20-1 with TRBJ1-2; D remains ambiguous. This CDR3 region has 11 residues. V lost 7 bases to trimming and J lost 4 bases, with 10 bases between them. Germline V gene lookup returns CDR1 DFQATT and CDR2 SNEGSKA (reference sequence).

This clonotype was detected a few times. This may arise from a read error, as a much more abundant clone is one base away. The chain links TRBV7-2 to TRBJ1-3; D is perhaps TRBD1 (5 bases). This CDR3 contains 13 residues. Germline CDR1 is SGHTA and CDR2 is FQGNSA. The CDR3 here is CAGREDSGNTIYF. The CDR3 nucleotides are TGTGCCGGCAGGGAGGACTCTGGAAACACCATATATTTT. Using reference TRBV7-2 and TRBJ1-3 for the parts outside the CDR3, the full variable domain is GAGVSQSPSNKVTEKGKDVELRCDPISGHTALYWYRQSLGQGLEFLIYFQGNSAPDKSGLPSDRFSAERTGGSVSTLTIQRTQQEDSAVYLCAGREDSGNTIYFGEGSWLTVV.

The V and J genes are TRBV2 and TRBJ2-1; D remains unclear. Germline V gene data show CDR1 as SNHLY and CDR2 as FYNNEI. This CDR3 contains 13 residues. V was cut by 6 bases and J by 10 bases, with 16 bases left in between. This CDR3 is CASSPDSKREQFF. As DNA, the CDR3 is TGTGCCAGCAGCCCAGACTCAAAGAGGGAGCAGTTCTTC. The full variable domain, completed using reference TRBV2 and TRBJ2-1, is EPEVTQTPSHQVTQMGQEVILRCVPISNHLYFYWYRQILGQKVEFLVSFYNNEISEKSEIFDDQFSVERPDGSNFTLKIRSTKLEDSAMYFCASSPDSKREQFFGPGTRLTVL.

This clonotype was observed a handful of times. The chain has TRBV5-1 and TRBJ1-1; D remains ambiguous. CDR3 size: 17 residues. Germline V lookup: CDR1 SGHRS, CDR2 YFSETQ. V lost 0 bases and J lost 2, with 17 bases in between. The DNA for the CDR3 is TGCGCCAGCAGCTTGGAAGCCCAGGTGAATTTCAACACTGAAGCTTTCTTT. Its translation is CASSLEAQVNFNTEAFF. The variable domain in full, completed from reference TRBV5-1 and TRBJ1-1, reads KAGVTQTPRYLIKTRGQQVTLSCSPISGHRSVSWYQQTPGQGLQFLFEYFSETQRNKGNFPGRFSGRQFSNSRSEMNVSTLELGDSALYLCASSLEAQVNFNTEAFFGQGTRLTVV.

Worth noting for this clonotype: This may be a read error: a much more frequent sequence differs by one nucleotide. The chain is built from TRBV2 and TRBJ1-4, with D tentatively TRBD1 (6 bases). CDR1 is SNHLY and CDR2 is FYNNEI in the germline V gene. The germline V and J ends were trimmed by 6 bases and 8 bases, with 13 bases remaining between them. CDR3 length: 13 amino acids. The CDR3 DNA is TGTGCCAGCAGCTCTTACAGGGACGAAAAACTGTTTTTT. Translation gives CASSSYRDEKLFF.